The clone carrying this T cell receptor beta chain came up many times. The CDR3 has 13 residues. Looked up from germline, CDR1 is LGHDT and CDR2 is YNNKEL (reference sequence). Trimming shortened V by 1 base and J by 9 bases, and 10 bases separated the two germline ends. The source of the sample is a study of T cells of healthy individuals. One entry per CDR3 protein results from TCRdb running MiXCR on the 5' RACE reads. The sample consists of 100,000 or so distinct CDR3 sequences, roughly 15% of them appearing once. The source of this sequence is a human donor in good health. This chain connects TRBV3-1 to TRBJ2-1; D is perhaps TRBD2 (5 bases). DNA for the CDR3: TGTGCCAGCAGCCAAGGGGCGGGTTCTGAGCAGTTCTTC. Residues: CASSQGAGSEQFF.